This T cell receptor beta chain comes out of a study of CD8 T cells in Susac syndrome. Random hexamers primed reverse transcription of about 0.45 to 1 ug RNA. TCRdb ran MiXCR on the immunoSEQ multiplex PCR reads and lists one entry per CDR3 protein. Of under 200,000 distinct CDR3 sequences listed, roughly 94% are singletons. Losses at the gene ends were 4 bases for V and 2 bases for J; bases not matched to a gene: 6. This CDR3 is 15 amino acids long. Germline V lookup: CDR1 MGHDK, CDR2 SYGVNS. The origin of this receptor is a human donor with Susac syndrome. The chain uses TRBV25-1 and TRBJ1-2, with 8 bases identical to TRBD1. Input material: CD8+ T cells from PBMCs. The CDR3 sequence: CASSGDRKGNYGYTF. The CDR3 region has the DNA TGTGCCAGCAGTGGGGACAGGAAAGGGAACTATGGCTACACCTTC.